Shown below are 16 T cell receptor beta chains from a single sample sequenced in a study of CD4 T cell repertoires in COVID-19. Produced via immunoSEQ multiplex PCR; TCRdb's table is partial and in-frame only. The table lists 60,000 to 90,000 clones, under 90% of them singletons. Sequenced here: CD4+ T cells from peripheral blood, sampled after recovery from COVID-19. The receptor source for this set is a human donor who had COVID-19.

The CDR3 loop reads CASSPLGGGVQPQHF. The DNA for the CDR3 is TGTGCCAGCAGCCCCTTGGGAGGGGGCGTCCAGCCCCAGCATTTT. The chain couples TRBV7-6 to TRBJ1-5, with 7 bases fitting TRBD1. CDR3 length equals 15 residues. The ends lost 5 bases at V and 7 bases at J; junction bases unmatched: 11. CDR1 and CDR2 from the germline V gene are SGHVS and FNYEAQ.

As DNA, the CDR3 is TGTGCCAGCAGCCAAGATGGCGGAGGCGGCCCCACTGAAGCTTTCTTT. Protein product: CASSQDGGGGPTEAFF. The J gene is TRBJ1-1, the V gene TRBV3-1 (or the pseudogene TRBV3-2); D uncertain. From germline, CDR1 is LGHDT and CDR2 YNNKEL (reference sequence). The CDR3 length is 16 residues. V was trimmed by 0 bases and J by 4 bases, leaving 15 bases between them.

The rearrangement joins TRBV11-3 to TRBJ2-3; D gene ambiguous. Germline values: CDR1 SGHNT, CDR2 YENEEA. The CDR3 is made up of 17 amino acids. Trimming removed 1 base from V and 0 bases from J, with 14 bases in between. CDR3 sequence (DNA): TGTGCCAGCAGCTTAGGTGCCTGGCACCCTAGCACAGATACGCAGTATTTT. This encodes CASSLGAWHPSTDTQYF.

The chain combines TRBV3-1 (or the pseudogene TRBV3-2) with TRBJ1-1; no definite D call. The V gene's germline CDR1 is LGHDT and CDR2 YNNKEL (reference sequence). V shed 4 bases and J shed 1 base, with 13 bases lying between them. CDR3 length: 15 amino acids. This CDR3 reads CASSRTTRANTEAFF. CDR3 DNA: TGTGCCAGCAGCCGCACAACAAGGGCGAACACTGAAGCTTTCTTT.

CDR3 residues: CASSLISLGETQYF. CDR3 nucleotides: TGTGCCAGCAGCTTAATTTCTTTAGGGGAGACCCAGTACTTC. The J gene is TRBJ2-5, the V gene TRBV7-9; D is unresolved. The CDR3 spans 14 residues. Germline lookup yields CDR1 SEHNR and CDR2 FQNEAQ (reference sequence). Trimming left V 2 bases short and J 5 bases short, with 12 bases between.

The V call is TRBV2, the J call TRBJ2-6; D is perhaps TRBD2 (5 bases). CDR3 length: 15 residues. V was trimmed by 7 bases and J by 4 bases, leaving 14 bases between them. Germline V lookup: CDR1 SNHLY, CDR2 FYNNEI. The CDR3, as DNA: TGTGCCAGCAAAGGACTGGGTGCCGGGGCCAACGTCCTGACTTTC. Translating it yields CASKGLGAGANVLTF.

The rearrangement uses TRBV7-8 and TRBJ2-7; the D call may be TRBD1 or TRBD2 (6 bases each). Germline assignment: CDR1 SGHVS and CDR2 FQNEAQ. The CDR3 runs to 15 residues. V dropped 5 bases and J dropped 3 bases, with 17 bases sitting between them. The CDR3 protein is CASSLRTGTFYEQYF. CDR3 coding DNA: TGTGCCAGCAGCCTTCGCACAGGGACTTTCTACGAGCAGTACTTC.

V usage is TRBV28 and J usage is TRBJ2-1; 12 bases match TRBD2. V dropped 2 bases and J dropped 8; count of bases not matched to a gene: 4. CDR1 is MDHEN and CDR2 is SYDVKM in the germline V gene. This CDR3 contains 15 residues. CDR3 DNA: TGTGCCAGCAGTTTACCGACTAGCGGGAGCGATGAGCAGTTCTTC. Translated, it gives CASSLPTSGSDEQFF.

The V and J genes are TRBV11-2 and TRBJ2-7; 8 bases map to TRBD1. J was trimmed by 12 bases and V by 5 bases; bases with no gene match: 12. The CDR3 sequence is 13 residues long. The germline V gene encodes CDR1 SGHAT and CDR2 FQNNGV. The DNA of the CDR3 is TGTGCCAGCAGCGCGGACAGGGTAAAAGTTCCGTACTTC. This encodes CASSADRVKVPYF.

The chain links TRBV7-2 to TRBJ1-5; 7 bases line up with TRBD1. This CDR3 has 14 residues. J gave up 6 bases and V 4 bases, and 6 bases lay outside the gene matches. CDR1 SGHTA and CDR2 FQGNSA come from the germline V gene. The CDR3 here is CASSYRQGSQPQHF. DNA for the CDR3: TGTGCCAGCAGCTATCGACAGGGAAGTCAGCCCCAGCATTTT.

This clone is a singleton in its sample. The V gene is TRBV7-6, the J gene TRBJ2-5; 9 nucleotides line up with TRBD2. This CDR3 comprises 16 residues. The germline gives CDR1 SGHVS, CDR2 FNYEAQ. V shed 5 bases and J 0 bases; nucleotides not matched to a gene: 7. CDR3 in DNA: TGTGCCAGCAGCCCGTCTAGCGGGGCCAACCAAGAGACCCAGTACTTC. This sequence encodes CASSPSSGANQETQYF.

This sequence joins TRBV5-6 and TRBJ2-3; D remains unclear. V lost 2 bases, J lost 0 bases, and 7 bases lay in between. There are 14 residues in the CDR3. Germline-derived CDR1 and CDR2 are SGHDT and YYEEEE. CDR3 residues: CASSFLLSTDTQYF. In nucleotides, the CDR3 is TGTGCCAGCAGCTTTCTCTTGAGCACAGATACGCAGTATTTT.

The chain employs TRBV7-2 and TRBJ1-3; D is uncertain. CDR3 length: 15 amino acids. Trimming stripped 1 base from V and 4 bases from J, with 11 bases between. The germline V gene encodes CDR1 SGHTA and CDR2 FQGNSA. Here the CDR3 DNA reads TGTGCCAGCAGCTTAGGGGTGGGGTTGGGAAACACCATATATTTT. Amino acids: CASSLGVGLGNTIYF.

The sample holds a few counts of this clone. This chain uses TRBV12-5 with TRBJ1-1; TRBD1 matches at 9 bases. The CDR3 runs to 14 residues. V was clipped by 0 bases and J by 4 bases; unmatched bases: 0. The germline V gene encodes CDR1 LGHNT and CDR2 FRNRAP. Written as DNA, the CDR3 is TGTGCTAGTGGTTTGGTGACAGGGGGCACTGAAGCTTTCTTT. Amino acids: CASGLVTGGTEAFF.

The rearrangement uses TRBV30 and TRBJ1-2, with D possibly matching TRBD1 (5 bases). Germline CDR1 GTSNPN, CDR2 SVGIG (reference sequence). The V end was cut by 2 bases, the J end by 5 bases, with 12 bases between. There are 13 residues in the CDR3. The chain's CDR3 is CAWSPPGLYGYTF. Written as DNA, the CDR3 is TGTGCCTGGAGTCCCCCGGGACTTTATGGCTACACCTTC.

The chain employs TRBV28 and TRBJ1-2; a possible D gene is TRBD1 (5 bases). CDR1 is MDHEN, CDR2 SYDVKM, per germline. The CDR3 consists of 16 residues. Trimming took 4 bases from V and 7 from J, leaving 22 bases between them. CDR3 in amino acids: CASSSMGQGNHIGYTF. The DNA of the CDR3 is TGTGCCAGCAGTTCGATGGGGCAAGGGAACCACATTGGCTACACCTTC.